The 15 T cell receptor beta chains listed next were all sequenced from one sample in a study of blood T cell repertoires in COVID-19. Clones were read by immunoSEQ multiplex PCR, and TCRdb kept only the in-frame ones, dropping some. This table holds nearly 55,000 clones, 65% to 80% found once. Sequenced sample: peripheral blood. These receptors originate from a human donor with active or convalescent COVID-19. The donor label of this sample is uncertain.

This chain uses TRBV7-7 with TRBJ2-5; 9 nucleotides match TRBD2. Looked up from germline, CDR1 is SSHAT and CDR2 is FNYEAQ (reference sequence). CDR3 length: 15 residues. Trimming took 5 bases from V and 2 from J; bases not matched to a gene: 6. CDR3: CASSTGRGGQETQYF. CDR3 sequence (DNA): TGTGCCAGCAGCACCGGGCGGGGGGGGCAAGAGACCCAGTACTTC.

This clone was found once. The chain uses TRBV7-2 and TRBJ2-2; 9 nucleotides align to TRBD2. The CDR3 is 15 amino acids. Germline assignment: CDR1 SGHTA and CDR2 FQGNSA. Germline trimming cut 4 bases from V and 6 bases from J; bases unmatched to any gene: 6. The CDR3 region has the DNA TGTGCCAGCAGCTACCTAGCGGGAACACCCGGGGAGCTGTTTTTT. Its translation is CASSYLAGTPGELFF. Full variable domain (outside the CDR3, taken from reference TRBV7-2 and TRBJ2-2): GAGVSQSPSNKVTEKGKDVELRCDPISGHTALYWYRQSLGQGLEFLIYFQGNSAPDKSGLPSDRFSAERTGGSVSTLTIQRTQQEDSAVYLCASSYLAGTPGELFFGEGSRLTVL.

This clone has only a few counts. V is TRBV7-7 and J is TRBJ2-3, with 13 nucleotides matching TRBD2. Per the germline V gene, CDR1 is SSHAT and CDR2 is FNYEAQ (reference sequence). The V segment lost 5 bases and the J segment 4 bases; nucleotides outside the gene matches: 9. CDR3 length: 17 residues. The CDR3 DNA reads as TGTGCCAGCAGCGTCGGACTAGCGGGAGTAGTCGCAGATACGCAGTATTTT. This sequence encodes CASSVGLAGVVADTQYF.

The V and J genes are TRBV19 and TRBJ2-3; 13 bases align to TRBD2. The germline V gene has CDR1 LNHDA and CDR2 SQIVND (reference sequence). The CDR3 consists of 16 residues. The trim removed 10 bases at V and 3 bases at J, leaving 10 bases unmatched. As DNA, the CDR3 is TGTGCCACCAGTGGACTAGCGGGAGTGGAGACAGATACGCAGTATTTT. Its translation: CATSGLAGVETDTQYF.

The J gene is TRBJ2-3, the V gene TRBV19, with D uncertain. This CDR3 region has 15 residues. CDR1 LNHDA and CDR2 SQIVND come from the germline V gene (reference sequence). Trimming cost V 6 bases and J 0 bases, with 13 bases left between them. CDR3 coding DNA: TGTGCCAGTAGCGCCGGAGCCCTGAGCACAGATACGCAGTATTTT. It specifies CASSAGALSTDTQYF.

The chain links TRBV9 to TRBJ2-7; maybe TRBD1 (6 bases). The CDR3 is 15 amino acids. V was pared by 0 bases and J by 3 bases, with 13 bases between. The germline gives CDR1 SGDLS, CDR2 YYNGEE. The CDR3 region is CASSVGPGTLYEQYF. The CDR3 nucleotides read TGTGCCAGCAGCGTAGGACCCGGGACACTCTACGAGCAGTACTTC.

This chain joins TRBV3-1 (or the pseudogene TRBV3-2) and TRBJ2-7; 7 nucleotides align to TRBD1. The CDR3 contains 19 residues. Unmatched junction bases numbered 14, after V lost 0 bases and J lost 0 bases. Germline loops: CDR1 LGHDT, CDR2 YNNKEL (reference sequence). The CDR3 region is CASSQESIWTGFSSYEQYF. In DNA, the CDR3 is TGTGCCAGCAGCCAAGAAAGCATATGGACAGGTTTTAGCTCCTACGAGCAGTACTTC.

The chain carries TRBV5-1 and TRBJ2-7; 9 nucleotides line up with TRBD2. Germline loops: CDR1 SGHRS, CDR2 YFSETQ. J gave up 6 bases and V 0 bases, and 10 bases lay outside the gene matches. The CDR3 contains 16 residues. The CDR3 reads CASSLAGASGIREQYF. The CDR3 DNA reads TGCGCCAGCAGCTTGGCTGGGGCTAGCGGGATCCGCGAGCAGTACTTC.

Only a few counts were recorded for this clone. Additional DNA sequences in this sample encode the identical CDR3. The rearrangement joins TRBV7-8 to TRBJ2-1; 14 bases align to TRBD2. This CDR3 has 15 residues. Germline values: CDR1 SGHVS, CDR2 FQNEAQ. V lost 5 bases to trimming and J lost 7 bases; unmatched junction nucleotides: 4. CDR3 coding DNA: TGTGCCAGCAGCCCGGGACTAGCGGGAGTAAATGAGCAGTTCTTC. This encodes CASSPGLAGVNEQFF.

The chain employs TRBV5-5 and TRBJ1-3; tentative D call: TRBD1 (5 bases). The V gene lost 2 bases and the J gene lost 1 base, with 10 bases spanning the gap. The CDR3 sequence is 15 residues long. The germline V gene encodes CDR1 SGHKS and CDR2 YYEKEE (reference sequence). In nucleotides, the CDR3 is TGTGCCAGCAGCTTCTGGGGGGGTTCTGGAAACACCATATATTTT. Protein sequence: CASSFWGGSGNTIYF.

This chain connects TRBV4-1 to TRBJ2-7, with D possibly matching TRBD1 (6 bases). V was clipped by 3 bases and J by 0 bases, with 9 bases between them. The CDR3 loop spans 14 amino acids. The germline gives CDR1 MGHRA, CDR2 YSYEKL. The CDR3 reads CASSQYRVSYEQYF. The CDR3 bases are TGCGCCAGCAGCCAGTACAGGGTCTCCTACGAGCAGTACTTC.

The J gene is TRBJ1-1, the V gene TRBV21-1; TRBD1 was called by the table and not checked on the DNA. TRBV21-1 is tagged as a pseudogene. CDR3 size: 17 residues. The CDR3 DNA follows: TGTGCCAGCAGCAAAAGGGGGGGGGACAGGATATGCACTGAAGCTTTCTTT. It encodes CASSKRGGDRICTEAFF.

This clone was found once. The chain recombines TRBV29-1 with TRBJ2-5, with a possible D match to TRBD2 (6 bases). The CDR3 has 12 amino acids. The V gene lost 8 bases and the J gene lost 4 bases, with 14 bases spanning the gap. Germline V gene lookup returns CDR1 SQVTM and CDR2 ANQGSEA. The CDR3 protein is CSQGLVGETQYF. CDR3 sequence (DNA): TGCAGCCAGGGACTGGTGGGAGAGACCCAGTACTTC.

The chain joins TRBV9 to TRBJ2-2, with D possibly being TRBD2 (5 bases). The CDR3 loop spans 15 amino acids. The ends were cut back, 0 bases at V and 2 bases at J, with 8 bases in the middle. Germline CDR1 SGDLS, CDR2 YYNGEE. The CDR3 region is CASSVASGNTGELFF. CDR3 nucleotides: TGTGCCAGCAGCGTAGCGAGCGGAAACACCGGGGAGCTGTTTTTT.

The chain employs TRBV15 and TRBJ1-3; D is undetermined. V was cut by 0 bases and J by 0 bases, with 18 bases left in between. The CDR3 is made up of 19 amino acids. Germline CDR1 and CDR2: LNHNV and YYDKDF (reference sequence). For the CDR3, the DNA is TGTGCCACCAGCAGAGATAGACGGGAACCGCCGAGCTCTGGAAACACCATATATTTT. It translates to CATSRDRREPPSSGNTIYF. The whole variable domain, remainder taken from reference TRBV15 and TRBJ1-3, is DAMVIQNPRYQVTQFGKPVTLSCSQTLNHNVMYWYQQKSSQAPKLLFHYYDKDFNNEADTPDNFQSRRPNTSFCFLDIRSPGLGDTAMYLCATSRDRREPPSSGNTIYFGEGSWLTVV.